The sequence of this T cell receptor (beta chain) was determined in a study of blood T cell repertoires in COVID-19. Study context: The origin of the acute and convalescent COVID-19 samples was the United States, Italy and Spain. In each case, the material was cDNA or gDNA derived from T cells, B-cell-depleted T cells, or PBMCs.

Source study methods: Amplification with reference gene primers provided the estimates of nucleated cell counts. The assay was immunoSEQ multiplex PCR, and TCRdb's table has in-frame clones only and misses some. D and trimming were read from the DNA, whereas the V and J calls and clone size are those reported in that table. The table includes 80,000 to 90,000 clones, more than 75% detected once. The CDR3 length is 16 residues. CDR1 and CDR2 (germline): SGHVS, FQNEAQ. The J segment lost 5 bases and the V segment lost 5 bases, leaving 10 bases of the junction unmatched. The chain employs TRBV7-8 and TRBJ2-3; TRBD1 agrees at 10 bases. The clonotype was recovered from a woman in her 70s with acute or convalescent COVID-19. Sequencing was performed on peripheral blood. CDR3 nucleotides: TGTGCCAGCAGCGCCCCTTTAAGGACAGGGGGAGATACGCAGTATTTT. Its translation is CASSAPLRTGGDTQYF.